Below are 28 T cell receptor beta chains sequenced from a single sample in a study of blood T cells in healthy people across ages. Using a J-beta primer mix together with a sample-barcoded 5' primer, a second PCR was run for roughly 7 to 12 cycles. From the 5' RACE reads, TCRdb called clonotypes with MiXCR, one entry per CDR3 protein. The repertoire holds about 900,000 distinct CDR3 sequences, with 60% to 80% as singletons. Sequenced material: blood. These receptors all stem from a man in his thirties or forties in good health.

The rearrangement links TRBV2 to TRBJ1-1; D gene ambiguous. The V end lost 6 bases, the J end lost 9 bases, and 23 bases lay between the germline ends. Germline-derived CDR1 and CDR2 are SNHLY and FYNNEI. The CDR3 extends over 15 amino acids. The DNA of the CDR3 is TGTGCCAGCAGACCCCCCACGGATATCTCGAGAAAAGCTTTCTTT. Translating it yields CASRPPTDISRKAFF.

The DNA for the CDR3 is TGTGCCAGCAGTGGAACGGGACAGGGTAGGATCGGTAATGAAAAACTGTTTTTT. Amino acid sequence: CASSGTGQGRIGNEKLFF. The rearrangement uses TRBV25-1 and TRBJ1-4; 9 positions agree with TRBD1. Germline V gives CDR1 MGHDK, CDR2 SYGVNS. Trimming cost V 4 bases and J 4 bases; bases outside gene matches: 13. The CDR3 contains 18 residues.

Details on this clonotype: At one of its ends the junction is not consistent with the germline gene, which may arise from a read error. CDR3 DNA: TGTGCCAGCAGCTCCCCAACTAGCGGCTTCTCCTCCGAGCAGTACTTC. It codes for CASSSPTSGFSSEQYF. This chain uses TRBV7-2 with TRBJ2-7; 8 positions agree with TRBD2. The V gene's germline CDR1 is SGHTA and CDR2 FQGNSA. This CDR3 is 16 amino acids long.

The gene calls are TRBV7-2 and TRBJ1-1; tentative D call: TRBD1 (5 bases). V was trimmed by 2 bases and J by 5 bases, leaving 9 bases between them. This CDR3 spans 13 amino acids. Germline lookup yields CDR1 SGHTA and CDR2 FQGNSA. CDR3 coding DNA: TGTGCCAGCAGCTTAATGGGGGAAACTGAAGCTTTCTTT. Amino acid sequence: CASSLMGETEAFF.

This clonotype was counted once. A read error may explain this, as a much larger clone is one base away. The gene calls are TRBV20-1 and TRBJ2-3; TRBD2 matches 7 bases. The trim removed 4 bases at V and 4 bases at J, leaving 5 bases unmatched. Germline CDR1 and CDR2: DFQATT and SNEGSKA (reference sequence). The CDR3 extends over 13 amino acids. The CDR3 spells CSATGGVADTQYF. The CDR3 nucleotides read TGCAGTGCTACGGGGGGTGTTGCAGATACGCAGTATTTT.

This clonotype was seen only a few times. CDR3 sequence reads: CASRWARGDTQYF. Here the CDR3 DNA reads TGTGCCAGCCGGTGGGCCCGCGGGGATACGCAGTATTTT. V gene TRBV2 combines with J gene TRBJ2-3, with D possibly TRBD2 on 5 matching bases. CDR1 and CDR2 from the germline V gene are SNHLY and FYNNEI. CDR3 length: 13 amino acids. Deletions cut 8 bases from V and 6 bases from J, with 15 bases between.

The chain uses TRBV4-2 and TRBJ2-5; D remains unclear. V shed 1 base and J shed 7 bases, with 10 bases lying between them. This CDR3 has 13 residues. Germline V lookup: CDR1 LGHNA, CDR2 YNFKEQ. The CDR3 DNA sequence: TGTGCCAGCAGCCAAGCCTCTACCGGGACCCAGTACTTC. It specifies CASSQASTGTQYF.

This clonotype appeared once. The rearrangement joins TRBV4-3 to TRBJ2-7; D perhaps matches TRBD1 (6 bases). Trimming stripped 0 bases from V and 6 bases from J, with 15 bases between. Germline loops: CDR1 LGHNA, CDR2 YSLEER. The CDR3 runs to 15 residues. In nucleotides, the CDR3 is TGCGCCAGCAGCCAAGATTTCCAGGGGACGCTCGAGCAGTACTTC. As protein: CASSQDFQGTLEQYF.

This chain links TRBV5-1 with TRBJ2-3, with TRBD2 identical over 8 bases. The V and J ends lost 4 bases and 4 bases, in that order; junction bases with no gene match: 11. Germline CDR1 reads SGHRS; CDR2 reads YFSETQ. CDR3 length: 16 residues. CDR3 nucleotides: TGCGCCAGCAGCCGGCTCGGGGGGGAGGGTCCAGATACGCAGTATTTT. Protein: CASSRLGGEGPDTQYF. The whole variable domain, remainder taken from reference TRBV5-1 and TRBJ2-3, is KAGVTQTPRYLIKTRGQQVTLSCSPISGHRSVSWYQQTPGQGLQFLFEYFSETQRNKGNFPGRFSGRQFSNSRSEMNVSTLELGDSALYLCASSRLGGEGPDTQYFGPGTRLTVL.

The chain employs TRBV7-3 and TRBJ2-6, with TRBD1 identical over 9 bases. V gave up 5 bases and J gave up 0 bases; unmatched junction bases: 8. The CDR3 is 18 residues long. Germline lookup yields CDR1 SGHTA and CDR2 FQGTGA. The CDR3 sequence is CASSPPGQGLSGANVLTF. The CDR3 bases are TGTGCCAGCAGCCCGCCGGGACAGGGTCTCTCTGGGGCCAACGTCCTGACTTTC.

The J gene is TRBJ2-7, the V gene TRBV29-1, with D perhaps matching TRBD1 (6 bases). CDR3 length: 15 amino acids. Trimming took 7 bases from V and 4 from J, leaving 23 bases between them. CDR1 and CDR2 from the germline V gene are SQVTM and ANQGSEA. CDR3 region: CSAIRGQGLSYEQYF. The DNA of the CDR3 is TGCAGCGCAATAAGGGGACAAGGCCTTAGTTACGAGCAGTACTTC.

This clonotype turned up a few times. This chain uses TRBV19 with TRBJ1-2, with D possibly matching TRBD1 (6 bases). V was clipped by 3 bases and J by 2 bases, with 10 bases between them. The germline V gene has CDR1 LNHDA and CDR2 SQIVND (reference sequence). CDR3 length equals 14 residues. This CDR3 reads CASSMAGQNYGYTF. The CDR3 nucleotides are TGTGCCAGTAGTATGGCAGGACAGAACTATGGCTACACCTTC.

The genes are TRBV20-1 and TRBJ2-1, with no clear D. Germline CDR1 DFQATT, CDR2 SNEGSKA (reference sequence). The CDR3 spans 12 residues. Trimming shortened V by 3 bases and J by 6 bases, and 9 bases separated the two germline ends. DNA for the CDR3: TGCAGTGCTAGCCCCGATTCCAATGAGCAGTTCTTC. Encoded protein: CSASPDSNEQFF.

The V call is TRBV21-1, the J call TRBJ2-1; whether TRBD1, the table's D call, matches the DNA was not checked. TRBV21-1 is a known pseudogene. The CDR3 consists of 15 residues. The DNA of the CDR3 is TGTGCCAGCAGTCCCATTGGACAGGGACGGGATGAGCAGTTCTTC. Its translation is CASSPIGQGRDEQFF.

Here the CDR3 reads CASSYHRVETQYF. The CDR3 DNA sequence: TGTGCCAGCAGCTACCACAGGGTTGAGACCCAGTACTTC. This chain links TRBV7-2 with TRBJ2-5, with D possibly matching TRBD1 (6 bases). This CDR3 region has 13 residues. CDR1 is SGHTA and CDR2 is FQGNSA in the germline V gene. Trimming left V 4 bases short and J 5 bases short, with 11 bases between.

The chain has TRBV6-2 or TRBV6-3 and TRBJ1-5; the D is unclear. V lost 2 bases and J 0 bases, leaving 8 bases between the germline ends. Germline values: CDR1 MNHEY, CDR2 SVGEGT. The CDR3 runs to 15 residues. The CDR3 bases are TGTGCCAGCAGTTACGGTGAGCATAGCAATCAGCCCCAGCATTTT. It translates to CASSYGEHSNQPQHF.

This sequence joins TRBV7-2 and TRBJ2-3; 7 nucleotides line up with TRBD2. J lost 2 bases, V lost 0 bases, and 5 bases had no gene match. This CDR3 comprises 16 residues. The germline V gene has CDR1 SGHTA and CDR2 FQGNSA. For the CDR3, the DNA is TGTGCCAGCAGCTTAGCCAGCGGGGAGATCACAGATACGCAGTATTTT. This encodes CASSLASGEITDTQYF.

This chain uses TRBV20-1 with TRBJ2-5; D gene ambiguous. This CDR3 is built from 15 residues. Trimming took off 0 bases at V and 0 bases at J, with 11 bases between the two ends. The germline CDR1 and CDR2 sequences are DFQATT and SNEGSKA (reference sequence). This chain's CDR3 is CSARDLQRYQETQYF. The CDR3 DNA sequence: TGCAGTGCTAGAGATTTACAGAGGTACCAAGAGACCCAGTACTTC.

This chain joins TRBV27 and TRBJ2-1, with 7 bases aligning to TRBD2. Germline CDR1 MNHEY, CDR2 SMNVEV (reference sequence). V trimming: 11 bases; J trimming: 5 bases; junction bases outside the gene matches: 6. CDR3 length: 12 residues. The DNA of the CDR3 is TGTGCCGCCCCCGCGGGGGACAATGAGCAGTTCTTC. Its translation is CAAPAGDNEQFF.

This chain links TRBV28 with TRBJ2-5; D ambiguous. Near its end, the DNA agrees better with TRBJ2-7, so the J call may be wrong. Germline CDR1 MDHEN, CDR2 SYDVKM. CDR3 length: 13 residues. This CDR3 is CASSSASPYEQYF. The CDR3 nucleotides read TGTGCCAGCAGTTCGGCCAGTCCCTACGAGCAGTACTTC.

In DNA, the CDR3 is TGTGCCTGGAGGCTAGGGTCCCAGGAAAAACTGTTTTTT. This sequence encodes CAWRLGSQEKLFF. The chain uses TRBV30 and TRBJ1-4; D is unresolved. The CDR3 extends over 13 amino acids. The V end lost 3 bases, the J end lost 8 bases, and 13 bases lay between the germline ends. Germline lookup yields CDR1 GTSNPN and CDR2 SVGIG (reference sequence).

The table lists this clonotype with a count of one. This chain links TRBV25-1 with TRBJ2-3; D is unresolved. CDR3 length equals 17 residues. V was cut by 0 bases and J by 0 bases, with 13 bases left in between. CDR1 and CDR2 from the germline V gene are MGHDK and SYGVNS. The CDR3 reads CASSEYYGPSSTDTQYF. Here the CDR3 DNA reads TGTGCCAGCAGTGAATATTACGGGCCTTCTAGCACAGATACGCAGTATTTT.

V usage is TRBV27 and J usage is TRBJ2-5, with 11 bases fitting TRBD2. The better agreement between TRBJ2-7 and the DNA end casts doubt on the J call. CDR1 is MNHEY, CDR2 SMNVEV, per germline (reference sequence). The CDR3 sequence is 15 residues long. Here the CDR3 DNA reads TGTGCCAGCGTGGAGCTAGCGGGGGGAAAGGACGAGCAGTACTTC. Its translation: CASVELAGGKDEQYF.

This clonotype showed up just a few times. The chain is built from TRBV15 and TRBJ2-1; D unresolved. Trimming took 9 bases from V and 0 from J, leaving 15 bases between them. This CDR3 contains 15 residues. CDR1 is LNHNV, CDR2 YYDKDF, per germline (reference sequence). CDR3 DNA sequence: TGTGCCACTACCTCCAGTAGAGGCTCCTACAATGAGCAGTTCTTC. Translated, it gives CATTSSRGSYNEQFF.

This chain joins TRBV29-1 and TRBJ2-1; D not certain. Trimming stripped 6 bases from V and 7 bases from J, with 13 bases between. This CDR3 region has 12 residues. Germline CDR1 reads SQVTM; CDR2 reads ANQGSEA. In DNA form, the CDR3 reads TGCAGCGTAGCGTTGGGCGAGAATGAGCAGTTCTTC. Translation gives CSVALGENEQFF.

The chain uses TRBV3-1 and TRBJ1-1; 8 nucleotides align to TRBD1. The CDR3 sequence is 15 residues long. V gave up 1 base and J gave up 4 bases; unmatched junction bases: 5. CDR1 is LGHDT and CDR2 is YNNKEL in the germline V gene (reference sequence). CDR3 region: CASSQGTGGPTEAFF. CDR3 nucleotide sequence: TGTGCCAGCAGCCAAGGAACAGGGGGTCCCACTGAAGCTTTCTTT.

The chain joins TRBV12-3 or TRBV12-4 to TRBJ2-6; D possibly matches TRBD1 or TRBD2 (7 bases each). V lost 3 bases to trimming and J lost 2 bases, with 17 bases between them. This CDR3 region has 18 residues. The CDR3 bases are TGTGCCAGCAGTTTGATTCCCCCAGGGGGGGCTGGGGCCAACGTCCTGACTTTC. Protein product: CASSLIPPGGAGANVLTF.

This clonotype was seen a few times. V is TRBV3-1 and J is TRBJ2-5; TRBD1 is a possible D gene (5 bases). V was shortened by 6 bases and J by 1 base, with 12 bases between the two germline ends. Germline V gives CDR1 LGHDT, CDR2 YNNKEL (reference sequence). The CDR3 is 14 amino acids. The CDR3 spells CASSTGPLQETQYF. CDR3 in DNA: TGTGCCAGCAGTACAGGCCCCCTCCAAGAGACCCAGTACTTC.